This TCR beta chain was recovered during a study of CD8 T cells in Susac syndrome. Sequencing targeted TCR beta in T cells from blood (CD8+ and CD4+). The individuals used as controls were healthy donors who had been matched for both age and sex. The RNA, about 0.45 to 1 ug, was put through reverse transcription using random hexamers. Amplification of the TCR beta CDR3 was carried out by immunoSEQ multiplex PCR, which spanned a total of 54 Vbeta and 13 Jbeta segments. TCRdb re-derived calls from the immunoSEQ multiplex PCR reads in MiXCR, one entry per CDR3 protein. The sample has some 120,000 distinct CDR3 sequences; around 94% are singletons. Per germline, CDR1 SGDLS and CDR2 YYNGEE. The V end lost 3 bases, the J end lost 1 base, and 1 base lay between the germline ends. The CDR3 is 12 amino acids.

This chain uses TRBV9 with TRBJ2-2; no clear D. Source material: CD4+ T cells from PBMCs. The TCR comes from a human donor in good health. This CDR3 is CASSGNTGELFF. CDR3 in DNA: TGTGCCAGCAGCGGGAACACCGGGGAGCTGTTTTTT.